These T cell receptor beta chains were read from a single sample in a study of cytomegalovirus exposure and HLA in healthy donors. Libraries were prepared by immunoSEQ multiplex PCR; TCRdb keeps only in-frame clonotypes and omits some of them. The table has 150,000 to 200,000 clones, around 81% seen once; the top ten hold about 1%. Sample: PBMCs. The receptor set was obtained from a woman aged 40 to 50 in good health and CMV-seronegative. CDR3s include the opening cysteine and the closing phenylalanine or tryptophan. Each record gives: CDR3 protein, J gene, V gene, D gene. The D gene is left open where the match is weak.

CASSAGQGFGEKLFF,TRBJ1-4,TRBV6-1,TRBD1
CASSYSDRVTEAFF,TRBJ1-1,TRBV6-5,TRBD1
CASSLGTGGGYTF,TRBJ1-2,TRBV7-8,TRBD1
CASSLLINTEAFF,TRBJ1-1,TRBV18,NA
CASSLVAEGPRETQYF,TRBJ2-5,TRBV5-1,NA
CAWSGGRENQPQHF,TRBJ1-5,TRBV30,NA
CASRVFGVEQYF,TRBJ2-7,TRBV6-1,NA
CASSATGTGLSEQYF,TRBJ2-7,TRBV19,TRBD1
CASSSKTTENTEAFF,TRBJ1-1,TRBV5-1,NA
CASSLTLLGPVKPQHF,TRBJ1-5,TRBV28,NA
CASSVIPAGSNEQFF,TRBJ2-1,TRBV2,NA
CASAGLETGELFF,TRBJ2-2,TRBV4-1,TRBD2
CASLGGGGYYNEQFF,TRBJ2-1,TRBV5-6,NA
CASSQEELTSPSYNEQFF,TRBJ2-1,TRBV4-1,TRBD2
CASSRAGGHQETQYF,TRBJ2-5,TRBV5-6,TRBD2
CASSPQRTGVDQPQHF,TRBJ1-5,TRBV19,TRBD1
CATSREGTGIEKLFF,TRBJ1-4,TRBV15,TRBD1
CASSPRGINYEQYF,TRBJ2-7,TRBV6-6,NA
CASSGGSEGTEAFF,TRBJ1-1,TRBV6-1,NA
CASSSTSAGETQYF,TRBJ2-5,TRBV7-2,NA
CASRGAGPLYGYTF,TRBJ1-2,TRBV25-1,NA
CASSCLQGDGEKLFF,TRBJ1-4,TRBV6-5,TRBD1
CASSLFTDQETQYF,TRBJ2-5,TRBV28,NA
CASSYRTGATDTQYF,TRBJ2-3,TRBV7-9,TRBD1
CASSFNGVGAGYTF,TRBJ1-2,TRBV27,NA
CASSVGSSSYEQYF,TRBJ2-7,TRBV6-1,NA
CASSEQGYGNQPQHF,TRBJ1-5,TRBV5-1,NA
CASSELDRTEQYF,TRBJ2-7,TRBV6-1,TRBD1
CASSPGTSGRTYEQYF,TRBJ2-7,TRBV27,TRBD2
CASSLRLVGRRREQYF,TRBJ2-7,TRBV5-6,NA
CASSWGTSGLYTDTQYF,TRBJ2-3,TRBV5-8,TRBD2
CASSFMDRLAYEQYF,TRBJ2-7,TRBV28,TRBD1
CASSHEEGGPQETQYF,TRBJ2-5,TRBV4-1,TRBD2
CASSLSDRGRDTQYF,TRBJ2-3,TRBV28,TRBD1
CSVGTDADEQYF,TRBJ2-7,TRBV29-1,NA
CASSAQGASYEQYF,TRBJ2-7,TRBV2,TRBD1
CASSLGDSQETQYF,TRBJ2-5,TRBV7-9,NA
CASSPAGTVNTGELFF,TRBJ2-2,TRBV7-9,TRBD1
CASSPGGVMNTEAFF,TRBJ1-1,TRBV5-1,NA
CASSQLGGEQFF,TRBJ2-1,TRBV6-6,NA
CAWGTGGSNQPQHF,TRBJ1-5,TRBV30,TRBD1